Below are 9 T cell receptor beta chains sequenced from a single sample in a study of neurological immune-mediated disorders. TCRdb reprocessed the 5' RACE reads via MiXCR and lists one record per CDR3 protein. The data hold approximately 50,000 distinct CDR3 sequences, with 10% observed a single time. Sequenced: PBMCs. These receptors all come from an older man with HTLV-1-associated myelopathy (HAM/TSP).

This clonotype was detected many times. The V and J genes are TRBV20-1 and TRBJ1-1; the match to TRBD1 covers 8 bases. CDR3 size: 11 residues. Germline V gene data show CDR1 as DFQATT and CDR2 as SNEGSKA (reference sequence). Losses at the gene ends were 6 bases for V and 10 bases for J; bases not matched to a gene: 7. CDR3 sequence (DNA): TGCAGTGCAAGCCAGGGGGCGGTAGCTTTCTTT. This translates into CSASQGAVAFF.

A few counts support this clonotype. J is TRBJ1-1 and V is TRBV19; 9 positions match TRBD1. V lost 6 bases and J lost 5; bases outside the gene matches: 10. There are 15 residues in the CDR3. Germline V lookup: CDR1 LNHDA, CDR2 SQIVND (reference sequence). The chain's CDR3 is CASRVQGAARTEAFF. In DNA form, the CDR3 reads TGTGCCAGTAGGGTACAGGGGGCAGCGAGAACTGAAGCTTTCTTT.

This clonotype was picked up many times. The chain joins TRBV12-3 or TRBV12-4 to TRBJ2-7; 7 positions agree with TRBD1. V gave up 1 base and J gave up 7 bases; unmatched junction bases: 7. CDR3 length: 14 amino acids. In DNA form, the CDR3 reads TGTGCCAGCAGTTTAGGGACAGGCTCAGGAGAGCAGTACTTC. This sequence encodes CASSLGTGSGEQYF.

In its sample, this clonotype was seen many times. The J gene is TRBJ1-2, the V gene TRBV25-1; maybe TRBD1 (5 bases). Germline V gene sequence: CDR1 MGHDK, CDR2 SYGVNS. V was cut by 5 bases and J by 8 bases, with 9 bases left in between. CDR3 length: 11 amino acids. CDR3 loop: CASSRGVGYTF. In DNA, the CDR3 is TGTGCCAGCAGTCGAGGGGTAGGCTACACCTTC.

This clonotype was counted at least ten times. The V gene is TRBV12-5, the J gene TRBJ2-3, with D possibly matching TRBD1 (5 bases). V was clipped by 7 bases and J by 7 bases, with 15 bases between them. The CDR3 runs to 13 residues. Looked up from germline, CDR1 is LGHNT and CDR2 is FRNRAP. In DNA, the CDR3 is TGTGCTAGTGCCCCCCCAGGGTCGTATACGCAGTATTTT. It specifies CASAPPGSYTQYF.

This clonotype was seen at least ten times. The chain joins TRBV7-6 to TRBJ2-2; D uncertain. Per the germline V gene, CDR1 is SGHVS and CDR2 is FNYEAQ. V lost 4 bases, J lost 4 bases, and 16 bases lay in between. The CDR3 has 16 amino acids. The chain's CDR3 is CASSSATGRVTGELFF. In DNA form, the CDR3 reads TGTGCCAGCAGCTCAGCGACGGGCCGGGTCACCGGGGAGCTGTTTTTT.

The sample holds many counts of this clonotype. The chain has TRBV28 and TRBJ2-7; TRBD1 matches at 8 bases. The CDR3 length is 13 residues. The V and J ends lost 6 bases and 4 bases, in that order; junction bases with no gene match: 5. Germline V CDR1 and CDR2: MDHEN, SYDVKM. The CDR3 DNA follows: TGTGCCAGCAGACGGACAGGGAGGTACGAGCAGTACTTC. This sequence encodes CASRRTGRYEQYF.

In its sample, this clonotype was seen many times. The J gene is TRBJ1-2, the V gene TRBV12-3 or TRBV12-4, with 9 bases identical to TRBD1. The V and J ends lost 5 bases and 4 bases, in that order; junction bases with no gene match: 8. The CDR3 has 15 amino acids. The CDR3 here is CASSIYRGRGYGYTF. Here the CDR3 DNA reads TGTGCCAGCAGTATTTACAGGGGGCGCGGCTATGGCTACACCTTC.

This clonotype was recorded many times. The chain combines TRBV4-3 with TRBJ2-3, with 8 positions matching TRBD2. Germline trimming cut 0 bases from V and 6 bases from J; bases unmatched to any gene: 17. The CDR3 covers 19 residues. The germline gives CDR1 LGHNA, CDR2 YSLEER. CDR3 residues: CASSQEPSRGGQYIDTQYF. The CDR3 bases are TGCGCCAGCAGCCAAGAGCCCAGCCGCGGGGGGCAATATATCGATACGCAGTATTTT.